The sample holds many counts of the clone carrying this T cell receptor (beta chain). Its antigen is still unknown. These data originate in a study of T-cell reconstitution after alpha-beta-depleted transplantation in children. The CDR3 length is 14 residues. The germline V and J ends were trimmed by 0 bases and 8 bases, with 11 bases remaining between them. In germline, CDR1 is LGHNA, CDR2 YSLEER. As it was prepared, the TCRbeta library received unique molecular identifiers. From the PCR reads, TCRdb called clonotypes with MiXCR, one entry per CDR3 protein. The data show about 100,000 distinct CDR3 sequences, with 5.5% to 6.5% seen just once and roughly 25% held by the top ten. Points from the study as a whole: After one year, T-cell counts and TCRbeta diversity mostly came from new T cells.

V usage is TRBV4-3 and J usage is TRBJ2-1; D is uncertain. The source is a male patient aged 2 to 9 who had a stem cell transplant for acute lymphoblastic leukemia, so the T cells may come from the graft donor. Sequenced material: PBMCs, mostly from graft donor cells, taken 360 days after TCRalphabeta/CD19-depleted stem cell transplant. As DNA, the CDR3 is TGCGCCAGCAGCCAAGATCATTGGGAAGATGAGCAGTTCTTC. It specifies CASSQDHWEDEQFF.